A selection of T cell receptor beta chains follows, all from one sample in a study of radiotherapy plus CTLA-4 blockade in lung cancer. Generated by immunoSEQ multiplex PCR, the TCRdb table keeps only in-frame clones and is missing some. Here the sample spans about 98,000 clones, roughly 80% being singletons. The specimen was peripheral blood, collected from a patient treated with radiotherapy plus ipilimumab. The receptors shown here come from a human donor with non-small cell lung cancer who had a partial response to radiotherapy plus ipilimumab. Each CDR3 is given with its conserved first and last residue. The order of the fields is CDR3 length, V gene, J gene, CDR3 protein.

14	TRBV2	TRBJ2-1	CASSDREIENEQFF
15	TRBV5-1	TRBJ2-1	CASSRGPGQSNEQFF
17	TRBV9	TRBJ1-3	CASSVALGQGYGNTIYF
13	TRBV28	TRBJ1-4	CASRGAGREKLFF
16	TRBV18	TRBJ1-5	CASSPRGAENYQPQHF
13	TRBV5-1	TRBJ1-1	CASSRDSRAEAFF
14	TRBV2	TRBJ1-5	CASKTDRGGQPQHF
12	TRBV9	TRBJ2-1	CASRGGQPYQFF
15	TRBV7-2	TRBJ1-5	CASSFEGTTNQPQHF
16	TRBV18	TRBJ2-2	CASSPPGTVNTGELFF
12	TRBV19	TRBJ2-7	CASSRSGYEQYF
15	TRBV28	TRBJ2-3	CASGLAGGRGDTQYF
15	TRBV28	TRBJ1-2	CASSTRGARVYGYTF
14	TRBV5-1	TRBJ1-2	CASSPPGGDDGYTF
15	TRBV4-2	TRBJ1-1	CASSQVSTVGTEAFF
17	TRBV27	TRBJ2-6	CASSFRLAGGGANVLTF
14	TRBV6-1	TRBJ1-5	CASTRDRGNQPQHF
17	TRBV7-9	TRBJ2-3	CASSPRFPGQGADTQYF
14	TRBV6-1	TRBJ1-4	CASSGTGNNEKLFF
13	TRBV10-1	TRBJ2-7	CASSDRGTYEQYF
14	TRBV28	TRBJ2-2	CASSPQTGTGELFF
17	TRBV27	TRBJ2-7	CASSSLLDSSSPREQYF
13	TRBV6-6	TRBJ1-5	CASGQGIDQPQHF
14	TRBV28	TRBJ1-2	CASGLGQTMYGYTF
20	TRBV5-4	TRBJ2-6	CASSLALLAGGPSGANVLTF
18	TRBV10-3	TRBJ2-3	CAIRENLGFGGGADTQYF
15	TRBV19	TRBJ2-1	CASRSTRSGGDEQFF
14	TRBV10-3	TRBJ2-2	CAITLAGNTGELFF
16	TRBV5-6	TRBJ2-2	CASSTSGHTNTGELFF
16	TRBV28	TRBJ2-1	CAIRGGDSNSVDEQFF
15	TRBV6-1	TRBJ2-1	CASSAPGTAYNEQFF
13	TRBV27	TRBJ2-7	CATDSGTGGEQYF
13	TRBV27	TRBJ2-3	CASSPGEADTQYF
11	TRBV20-1	TRBJ2-7	CRAGVGGEQYF
12	TRBV28	TRBJ2-2	CASSLWRRELFF
13	TRBV28	TRBJ2-7	CASNPGQTYEQYF
17	TRBV18	TRBJ1-3	CASSTTGTGDSGNTIYF
10	TRBV30	TRBJ1-2	CAWGLYGYTF
15	TRBV5-1	TRBJ2-5	CASSPGGGARETQYF
14	TRBV28	TRBJ1-2	CATPSPGAGYGYTF
14	TRBV7-7	TRBJ2-2	CASSPSGGTGELFF
15	TRBV5-1	TRBJ2-1	CASSSRGGRGNEQFF
14	TRBV2	TRBJ1-2	CASSGGGRSYGYTF
12	TRBV30	TRBJ1-2	CAWSVRREGYTF
14	TRBV11-3	TRBJ2-3	CASSSTRSTDTQYF
13	TRBV19	TRBJ1-3	CATLYTSGNTIYF